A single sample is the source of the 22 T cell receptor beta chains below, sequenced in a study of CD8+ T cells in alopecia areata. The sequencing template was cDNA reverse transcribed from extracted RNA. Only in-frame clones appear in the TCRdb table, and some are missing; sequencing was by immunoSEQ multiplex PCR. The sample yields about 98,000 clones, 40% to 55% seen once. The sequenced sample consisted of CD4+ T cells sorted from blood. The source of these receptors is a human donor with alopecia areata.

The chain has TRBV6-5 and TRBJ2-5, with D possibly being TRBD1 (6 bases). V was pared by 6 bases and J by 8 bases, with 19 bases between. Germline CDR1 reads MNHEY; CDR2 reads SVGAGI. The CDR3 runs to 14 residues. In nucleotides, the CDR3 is TGTGCCAGCAGACTACCCGGACAGTCCGGAACCCAGTACTTC. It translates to CASRLPGQSGTQYF.

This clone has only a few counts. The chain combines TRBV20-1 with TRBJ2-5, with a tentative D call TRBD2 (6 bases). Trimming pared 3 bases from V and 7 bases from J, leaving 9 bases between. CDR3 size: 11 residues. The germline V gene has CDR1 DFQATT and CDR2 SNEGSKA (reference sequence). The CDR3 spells CSASPGGTQYF. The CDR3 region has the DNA TGCAGTGCTAGTCCCGGGGGGACCCAGTACTTC.

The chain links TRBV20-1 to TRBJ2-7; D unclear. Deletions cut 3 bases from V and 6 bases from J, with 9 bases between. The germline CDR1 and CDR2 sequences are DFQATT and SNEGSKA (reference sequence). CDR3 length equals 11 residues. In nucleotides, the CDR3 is TGCAGTGCTAGCGAATTACGCGAGCAGTACTTC. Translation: CSASELREQYF.

CDR3 loop: CASSYQRTSGWSGNEQFF. CDR3 DNA: TGTGCCAGCAGCTACCAAAGAACTAGCGGGTGGTCTGGCAATGAGCAGTTCTTC. This chain joins TRBV7-9 and TRBJ2-1; 9 bases line up with TRBD2. The CDR3 runs to 18 residues. CDR1 SEHNR and CDR2 FQNEAQ come from the germline V gene (reference sequence). Trimming removed 4 bases from V and 6 bases from J; junction bases left unmatched: 16.

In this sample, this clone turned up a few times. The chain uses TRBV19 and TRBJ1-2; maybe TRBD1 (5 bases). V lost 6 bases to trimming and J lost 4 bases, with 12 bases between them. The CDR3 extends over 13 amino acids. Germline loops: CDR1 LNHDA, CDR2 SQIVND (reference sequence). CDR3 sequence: CASSSTGLYGYTF. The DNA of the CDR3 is TGTGCCAGTAGCTCAACAGGACTCTATGGCTACACCTTC.

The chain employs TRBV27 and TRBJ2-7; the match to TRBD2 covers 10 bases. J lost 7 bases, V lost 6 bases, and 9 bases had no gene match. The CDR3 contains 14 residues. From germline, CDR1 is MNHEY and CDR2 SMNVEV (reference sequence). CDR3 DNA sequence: TGTGCCAGCAGGAAGCGGGAGGGCGGTCGGGAGCAGTACTTC. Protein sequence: CASRKREGGREQYF.

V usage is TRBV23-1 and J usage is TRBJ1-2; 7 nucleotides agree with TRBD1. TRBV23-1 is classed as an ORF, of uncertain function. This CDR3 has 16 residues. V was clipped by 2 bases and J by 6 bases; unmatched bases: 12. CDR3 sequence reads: CASSQPSLQGRDGYTF. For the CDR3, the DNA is TGCGCCAGCAGTCAACCCTCCCTACAGGGGAGGGATGGCTACACCTTC.

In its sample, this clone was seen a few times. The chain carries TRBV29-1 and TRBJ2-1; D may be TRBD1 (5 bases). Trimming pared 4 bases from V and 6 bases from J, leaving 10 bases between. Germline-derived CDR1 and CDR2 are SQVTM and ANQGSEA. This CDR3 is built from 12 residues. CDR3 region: CSVGQSGNEQFF. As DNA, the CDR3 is TGCAGCGTTGGACAGTCTGGCAATGAGCAGTTCTTC.

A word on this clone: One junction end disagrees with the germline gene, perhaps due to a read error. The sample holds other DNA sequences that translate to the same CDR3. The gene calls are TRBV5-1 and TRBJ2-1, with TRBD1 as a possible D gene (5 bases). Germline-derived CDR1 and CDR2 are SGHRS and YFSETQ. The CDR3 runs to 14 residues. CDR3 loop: CASSLGPGINEQFF. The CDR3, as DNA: TGCGCCAGCAGCTTGGGGCCAGGGATCAATGAGCAATTCTTC.

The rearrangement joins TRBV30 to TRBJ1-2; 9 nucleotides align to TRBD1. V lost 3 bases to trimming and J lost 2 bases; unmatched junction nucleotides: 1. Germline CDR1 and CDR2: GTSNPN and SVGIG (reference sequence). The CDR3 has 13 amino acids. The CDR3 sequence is CAWSGTGNYGYTF. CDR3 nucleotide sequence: TGTGCCTGGAGCGGGACAGGGAACTATGGCTACACCTTC.

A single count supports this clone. The CDR3 loop is CASSLEARAGETQYF. Written as DNA, the CDR3 is TGCGCCAGCAGCTTGGAGGCCAGGGCGGGGGAGACCCAGTACTTC. This rearrangement joins TRBV5-1 to TRBJ2-5, with D possibly TRBD2 on 6 matching bases. Germline V CDR1 and CDR2: SGHRS, YFSETQ. The CDR3 spans 15 residues. V was trimmed by 0 bases and J by 5 bases, leaving 14 bases between them.

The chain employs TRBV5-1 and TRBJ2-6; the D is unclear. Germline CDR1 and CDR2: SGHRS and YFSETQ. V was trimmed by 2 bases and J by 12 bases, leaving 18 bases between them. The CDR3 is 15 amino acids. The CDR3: CASSFLDGLSAVLTF. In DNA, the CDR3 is TGCGCCAGCAGCTTCCTTGACGGGCTCTCTGCCGTCCTGACTTTC.

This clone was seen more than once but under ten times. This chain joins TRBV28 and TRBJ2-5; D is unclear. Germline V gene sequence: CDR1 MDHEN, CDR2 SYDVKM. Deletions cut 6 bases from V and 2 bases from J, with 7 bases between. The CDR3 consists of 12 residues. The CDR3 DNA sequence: TGTGCCAGCAGCCTGGGGCAAGAGACCCAGTACTTC. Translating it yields CASSLGQETQYF.

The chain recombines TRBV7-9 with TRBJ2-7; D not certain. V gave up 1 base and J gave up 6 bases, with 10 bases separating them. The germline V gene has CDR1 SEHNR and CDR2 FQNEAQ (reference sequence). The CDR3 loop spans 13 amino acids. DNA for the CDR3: TGTGCCAGCAGCTTAGATTTTGTCGGCGAGCAGTACTTC. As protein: CASSLDFVGEQYF.

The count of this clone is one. Here the CDR3 DNA reads TGTGCCAGCAGCTTAGCGCAGGGGTACGAGCAGTACTTC. Translating gives CASSLAQGYEQYF. The chain links TRBV7-2 to TRBJ2-7; maybe TRBD1 (6 bases). Germline CDR1 reads SGHTA; CDR2 reads FQGNSA. The CDR3 covers 13 residues. Trimming took off 0 bases at V and 4 bases at J, with 7 bases between the two ends.

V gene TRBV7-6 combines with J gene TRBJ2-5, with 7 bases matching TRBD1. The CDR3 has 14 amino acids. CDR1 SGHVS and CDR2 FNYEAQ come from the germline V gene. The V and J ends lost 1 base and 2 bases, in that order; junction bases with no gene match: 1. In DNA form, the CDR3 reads TGTGCCAGCAGCTTAGGGACAGGACAAGAGACCCAGTACTTC. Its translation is CASSLGTGQETQYF.

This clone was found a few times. This chain's CDR3 is CASSQQGQGAPTGELFF. CDR3 nucleotide sequence: TGCGCCAGCAGCCAACAAGGACAGGGGGCTCCAACCGGGGAGCTGTTTTTT. V usage is TRBV4-3 and J usage is TRBJ2-2, with 11 positions matching TRBD1. CDR1 and CDR2 (germline): LGHNA, YSLEER. The CDR3 runs to 17 residues. V dropped 2 bases and J dropped 5; count of bases not matched to a gene: 7.

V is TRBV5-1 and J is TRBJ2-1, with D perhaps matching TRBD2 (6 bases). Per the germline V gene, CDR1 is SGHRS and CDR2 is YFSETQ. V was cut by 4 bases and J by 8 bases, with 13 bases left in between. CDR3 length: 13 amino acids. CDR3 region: CASSRDFLDEQFF. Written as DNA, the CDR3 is TGCGCCAGCAGCCGGGACTTTCTCGATGAGCAGTTCTTC.

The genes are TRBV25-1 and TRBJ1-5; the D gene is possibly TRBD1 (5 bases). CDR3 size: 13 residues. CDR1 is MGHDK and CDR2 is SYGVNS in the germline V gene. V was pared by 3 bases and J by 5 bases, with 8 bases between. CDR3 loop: CASSDREDQPQHF. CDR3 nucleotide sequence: TGTGCCAGCAGTGACAGGGAAGATCAGCCCCAGCATTTT.

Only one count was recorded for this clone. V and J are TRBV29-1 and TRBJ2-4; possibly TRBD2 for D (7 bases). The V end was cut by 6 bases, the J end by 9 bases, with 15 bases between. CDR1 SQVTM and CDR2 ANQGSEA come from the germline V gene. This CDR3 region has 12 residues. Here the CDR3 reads CSVGGGWGIQYF. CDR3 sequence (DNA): TGCAGCGTGGGCGGGGGCTGGGGCATTCAGTACTTC.

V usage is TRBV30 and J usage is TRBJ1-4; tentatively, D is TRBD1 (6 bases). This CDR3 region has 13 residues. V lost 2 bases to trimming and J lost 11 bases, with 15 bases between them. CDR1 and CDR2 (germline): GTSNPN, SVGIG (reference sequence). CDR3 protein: CAWSSSTGPKLFF. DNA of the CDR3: TGTGCCTGGAGTTCTTCTACAGGGCCTAAACTGTTTTTT.

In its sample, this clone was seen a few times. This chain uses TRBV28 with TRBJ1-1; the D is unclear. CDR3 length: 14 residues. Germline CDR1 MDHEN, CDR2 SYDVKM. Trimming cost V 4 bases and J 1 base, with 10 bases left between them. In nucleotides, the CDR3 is TGTGCCAGCAGTTGGGCAGGAACGAACACTGAAGCTTTCTTT. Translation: CASSWAGTNTEAFF.